This is a list of T cell receptor beta chains from one sample in a study of CD8 T cells in ankylosing spondylitis. TCRdb passed the 5' RACE reads through MiXCR, listing each CDR3 protein once. The sample holds some 250,000 distinct CDR3 sequences, over 8.5% seen once. Sequenced material: blood, either unsorted or a sorted T cell fraction (not recorded which). All receptors come from a male donor with ankylosing spondylitis or in good health (not recorded which). The CDR3 runs from the conserved cysteine through the conserved F or W. A D gene is named only where the DNA matches it firmly. Size values are once, few and many counts, or a class for expanded clones, and some rows have none.

abundance: many
j_gene: TRBJ2-1
v_gene: TRBV7-8
d_gene: -
CDR3aa: CASSATDSESVEQFF
CDR3nt: TGTGCCAGCAGCGCGACGGACAGCGAGTCGGTTGAGCAGTTCTTC

abundance: many
j_gene: TRBJ1-4
v_gene: TRBV4-1
d_gene: -
CDR3aa: CASSHRGPEGYEKLFF
CDR3nt: TGCGCCAGCAGCCACCGTGGACCCGAGGGGTATGAAAAACTGTTTTTT

abundance: many
j_gene: TRBJ2-5
v_gene: TRBV18
d_gene: -
CDR3aa: CASSPPLGQTQYF
CDR3nt: TGTGCCAGCTCACCACCTTTGGGACAGACCCAGTACTTC

abundance: many
j_gene: TRBJ1-5
v_gene: TRBV20-1
d_gene: -
CDR3aa: CSTSTGTSNQPQHF
CDR3nt: TGCAGTACCTCGACAGGAACTAGCAATCAGCCCCAGCATTTT

abundance: many
j_gene: TRBJ2-1
v_gene: TRBV5-1
d_gene: -
CDR3aa: CASKGYNEQFF
CDR3nt: TGCGCCAGCAAAGGGTACAATGAGCAGTTCTTC

abundance: many
j_gene: TRBJ1-1
v_gene: TRBV4-2
d_gene: TRBD1
CDR3aa: CASSRGTAGFTEAFF
CDR3nt: TGTGCCAGCAGCCGAGGGACAGCAGGATTCACTGAAGCTTTCTTT

abundance: few
j_gene: TRBJ2-5
v_gene: TRBV7-3
d_gene: -
CDR3aa: CASSSTAQETQYF
CDR3nt: TGTGCCAGCAGCTCGACAGCGCAAGAGACCCAGTACTTC

abundance: many
j_gene: TRBJ2-7
v_gene: TRBV5-5
d_gene: -
CDR3aa: CASSLASDYEQYF
CDR3nt: TGTGCCAGCAGCCTTGCTAGCGACTACGAGCAGTACTTC

abundance: few
j_gene: TRBJ1-5
v_gene: TRBV12-3/TRBV12-4
d_gene: -
CDR3aa: CASSPQDHQPQHF
CDR3nt: TGTGCCAGCAGTCCCCAGGACCATCAGCCCCAGCATTTT

abundance: -
j_gene: TRBJ2-7
v_gene: TRBV3-1
d_gene: -
CDR3aa: CACSQDLLAGASYEQYF
CDR3nt: TGTGCCTGCTCCCAAGATCTTCTGGCGGGGGCTAGTTACGAGCAGTACTTC

abundance: many
j_gene: TRBJ1-1
v_gene: TRBV20-1
d_gene: TRBD1
CDR3aa: CSPWDRLNTEAFF
CDR3nt: TGCAGTCCATGGGACAGGCTGAACACTGAAGCTTTCTTT

abundance: many
j_gene: TRBJ2-1
v_gene: TRBV11-1
d_gene: TRBD2
CDR3aa: CASSLALIGSGQNNEQFF
CDR3nt: TGTGCCAGCAGCTTAGCGCTAATAGGTAGCGGGCAGAACAATGAGCAGTTCTTC

abundance: -
j_gene: TRBJ2-1
v_gene: TRBV6-2/TRBV6-3
d_gene: TRBD2
CDR3aa: CASSYESSLAVYNEQFF
CDR3nt: TGTGCCAGCAGTTACGAAAGTAGTCTAGCGGTCTACAATGAGCAGTTCTTC

abundance: many
j_gene: TRBJ2-1
v_gene: TRBV5-8
d_gene: -
CDR3aa: CASSLLPGVDNEQFF
CDR3nt: TGTGCCAGCAGCTTGTTACCAGGGGTAGACAATGAGCAGTTCTTC

abundance: many
j_gene: TRBJ1-2
v_gene: TRBV20-1
d_gene: TRBD1
CDR3aa: CSAREGRQGPYGYTF
CDR3nt: TGCAGTGCTAGAGAAGGAAGACAGGGACCGTATGGCTACACCTTC

abundance: many
j_gene: TRBJ1-2
v_gene: TRBV7-8
d_gene: -
CDR3aa: CASSLAPGQFFYGYTF
CDR3nt: TGTGCCAGCAGCTTAGCCCCCGGACAGTTTTTCTATGGCTACACCTTC

abundance: many
j_gene: TRBJ2-3
v_gene: TRBV5-1
d_gene: TRBD2
CDR3aa: CASSLEEREGRVKLDPDTQYF
CDR3nt: TGCGCCAGCAGCTTGGAGGAGCGGGAGGGCCGTGTAAAGTTGGATCCAGATACGCAGTATTTT

abundance: many
j_gene: TRBJ2-2
v_gene: TRBV7-8
d_gene: TRBD1
CDR3aa: CASSGTGGPSWLFF
CDR3nt: TGTGCCAGCAGCGGGACAGGGGGCCCTTCTTGGCTGTTTTTT

abundance: many
j_gene: TRBJ1-3
v_gene: TRBV12-3/TRBV12-4
d_gene: -
CDR3aa: CASSLWPSPGERLAIYF
CDR3nt: TGTGCCAGCAGTTTATGGCCATCCCCTGGGGAAAGGCTCGCCATATATTTT

abundance: many
j_gene: TRBJ1-1
v_gene: TRBV7-9
d_gene: -
CDR3aa: CASSLGIGGIAEAFF
CDR3nt: TGTGCCAGCAGCCTGGGTATAGGGGGGATCGCTGAAGCTTTCTTT

abundance: many
j_gene: TRBJ1-5
v_gene: TRBV12-3/TRBV12-4
d_gene: -
CDR3aa: CASSLEGFNQPQHF
CDR3nt: TGTGCCAGCAGTTTAGAGGGTTTCAATCAGCCCCAGCATTTT

abundance: many
j_gene: TRBJ1-2
v_gene: TRBV30
d_gene: -
CDR3aa: CAWFPRTRGGYTF
CDR3nt: TGTGCCTGGTTTCCAAGGACCCGAGGGGGCTACACCTTC

abundance: few
j_gene: TRBJ2-1
v_gene: TRBV20-1
d_gene: -
CDR3aa: CSARDLVNEQFF
CDR3nt: TGCAGTGCTAGAGATCTTGTCAATGAGCAGTTCTTC

abundance: many
j_gene: TRBJ2-3
v_gene: TRBV29-1
d_gene: TRBD2
CDR3aa: CSVLPQRGGDTQYF
CDR3nt: TGCAGCGTCCTTCCCCAGCGGGGGGGAGATACGCAGTATTTT